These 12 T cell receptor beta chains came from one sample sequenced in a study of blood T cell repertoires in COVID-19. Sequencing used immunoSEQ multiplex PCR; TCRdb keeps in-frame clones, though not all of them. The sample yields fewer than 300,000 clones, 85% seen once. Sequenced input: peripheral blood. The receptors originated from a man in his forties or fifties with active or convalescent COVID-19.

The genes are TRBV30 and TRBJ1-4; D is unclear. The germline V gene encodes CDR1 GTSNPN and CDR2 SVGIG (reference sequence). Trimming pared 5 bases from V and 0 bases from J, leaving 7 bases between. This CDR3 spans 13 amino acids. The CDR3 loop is CAWSRATNEKLFF. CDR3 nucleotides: TGTGCCTGGTCGAGGGCAACTAATGAAAAACTGTTTTTT.

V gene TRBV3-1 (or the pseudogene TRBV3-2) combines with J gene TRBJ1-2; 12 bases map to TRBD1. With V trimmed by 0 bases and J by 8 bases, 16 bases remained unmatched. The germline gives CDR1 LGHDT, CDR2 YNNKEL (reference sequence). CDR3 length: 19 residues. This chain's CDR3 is CASSQDRGRRGQGAQGYTF. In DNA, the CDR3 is TGTGCCAGCAGCCAAGATCGAGGTCGGCGGGGACAGGGGGCTCAAGGCTACACCTTC.

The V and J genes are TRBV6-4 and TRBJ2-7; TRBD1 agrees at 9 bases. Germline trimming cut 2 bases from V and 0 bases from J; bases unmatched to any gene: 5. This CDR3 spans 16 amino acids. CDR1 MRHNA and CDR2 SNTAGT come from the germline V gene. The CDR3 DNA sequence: TGTGCCAGCAGTGACACAGGGGGCGAAACCTCCTACGAGCAGTACTTC. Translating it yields CASSDTGGETSYEQYF.

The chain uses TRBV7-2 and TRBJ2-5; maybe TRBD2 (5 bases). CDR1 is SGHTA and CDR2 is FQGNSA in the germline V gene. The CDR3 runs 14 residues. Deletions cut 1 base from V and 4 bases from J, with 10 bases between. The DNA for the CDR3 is TGTGCCAGCAGCTTAGGGGCCCGGGGAGAGACCCAGTACTTC. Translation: CASSLGARGETQYF.

The CDR3 sequence is CASSQSVRVVETQYF. CDR3 in DNA: TGCGCCAGCAGCCAATCGGTCAGGGTAGTCGAGACCCAGTACTTC. J is TRBJ2-5 and V is TRBV4-1, with D tentatively TRBD1 (5 bases). The CDR3 totals 15 residues. Trimming cost V 2 bases and J 5 bases, with 15 bases left between them. CDR1 and CDR2 from the germline V gene are MGHRA and YSYEKL.

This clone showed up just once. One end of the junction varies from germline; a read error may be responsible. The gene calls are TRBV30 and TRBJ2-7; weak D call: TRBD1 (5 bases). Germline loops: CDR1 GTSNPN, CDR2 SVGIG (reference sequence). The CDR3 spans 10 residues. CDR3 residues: CAWKGQRLVF. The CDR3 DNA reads TGTGCCTGGAAGGGGCAGCGTCTCGTTTTC. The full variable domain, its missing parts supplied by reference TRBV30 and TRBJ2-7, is SQTIHQWPATLVQPVGSPLSLECTVEGTSNPNLYWYRQAAGRGLQLLFYSVGIGQISSEVPQNLSASRPQDRQFILSSKKLLLSDSGFYLCAWKGQRLVFGPGTRLTVT.

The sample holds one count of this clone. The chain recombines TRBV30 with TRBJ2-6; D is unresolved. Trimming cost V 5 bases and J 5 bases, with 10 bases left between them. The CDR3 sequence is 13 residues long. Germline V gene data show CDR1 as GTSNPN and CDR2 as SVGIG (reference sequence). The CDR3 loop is CAWSLERANVLTF. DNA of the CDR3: TGTGCCTGGTCTTTAGAAAGGGCCAACGTCCTGACTTTC.

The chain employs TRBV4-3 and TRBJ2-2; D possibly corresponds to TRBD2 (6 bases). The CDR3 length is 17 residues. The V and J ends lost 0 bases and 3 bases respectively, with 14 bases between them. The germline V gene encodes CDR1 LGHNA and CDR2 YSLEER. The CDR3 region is CASSQDGMGGDTGELFF. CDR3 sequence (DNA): TGCGCCAGCAGCCAAGATGGGATGGGAGGAGACACCGGGGAGCTGTTTTTT.

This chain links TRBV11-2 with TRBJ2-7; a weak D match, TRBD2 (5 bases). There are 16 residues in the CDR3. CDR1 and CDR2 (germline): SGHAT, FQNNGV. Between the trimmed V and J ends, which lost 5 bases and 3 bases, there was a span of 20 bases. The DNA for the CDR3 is TGTGCCAGCAGCCACAGACTGGCGGGTGGGCACTACGAGCAGTACTTC. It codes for CASSHRLAGGHYEQYF.

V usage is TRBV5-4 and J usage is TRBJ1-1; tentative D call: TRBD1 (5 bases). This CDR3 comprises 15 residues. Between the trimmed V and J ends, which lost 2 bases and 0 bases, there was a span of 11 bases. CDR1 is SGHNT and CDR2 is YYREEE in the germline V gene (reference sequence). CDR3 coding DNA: TGTGCCAGCAGCTTTGGTAGGGGCCTGAACACTGAAGCTTTCTTT. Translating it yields CASSFGRGLNTEAFF.

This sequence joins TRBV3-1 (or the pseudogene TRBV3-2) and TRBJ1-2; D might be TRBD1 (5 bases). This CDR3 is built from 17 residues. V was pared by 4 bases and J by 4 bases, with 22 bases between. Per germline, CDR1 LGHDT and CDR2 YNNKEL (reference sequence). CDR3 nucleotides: TGTGCCAGCAGCCTGAGCTCCGTGCGCAGGCAGGGCTATGGCTACACCTTC. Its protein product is CASSLSSVRRQGYGYTF.

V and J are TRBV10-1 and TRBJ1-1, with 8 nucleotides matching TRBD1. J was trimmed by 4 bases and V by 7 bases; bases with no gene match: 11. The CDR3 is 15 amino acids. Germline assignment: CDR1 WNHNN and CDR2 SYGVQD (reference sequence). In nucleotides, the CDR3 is TGCGCCAGCAATCTGACAGGGGTGGTGGGCACTGAAGCTTTCTTT. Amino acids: CASNLTGVVGTEAFF.